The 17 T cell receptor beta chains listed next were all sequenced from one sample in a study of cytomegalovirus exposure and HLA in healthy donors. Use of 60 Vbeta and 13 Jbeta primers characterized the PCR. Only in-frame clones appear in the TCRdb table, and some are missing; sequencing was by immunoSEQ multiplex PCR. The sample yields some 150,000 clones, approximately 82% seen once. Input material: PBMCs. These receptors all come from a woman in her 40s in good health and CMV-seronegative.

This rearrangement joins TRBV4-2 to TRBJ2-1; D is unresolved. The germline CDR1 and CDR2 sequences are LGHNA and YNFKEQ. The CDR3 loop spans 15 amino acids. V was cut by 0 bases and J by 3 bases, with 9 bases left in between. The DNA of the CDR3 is TGTGCCAGCAGCCAAGAGATTAGCCTCTACAATGAGCAGTTCTTC. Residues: CASSQEISLYNEQFF.

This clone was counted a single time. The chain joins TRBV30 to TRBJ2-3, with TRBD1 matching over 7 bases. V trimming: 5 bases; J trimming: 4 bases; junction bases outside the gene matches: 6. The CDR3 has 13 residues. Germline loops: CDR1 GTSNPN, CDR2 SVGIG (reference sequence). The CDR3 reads CAWGQDRADTQYF. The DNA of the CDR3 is TGTGCCTGGGGCCAAGACAGGGCAGATACGCAGTATTTT.

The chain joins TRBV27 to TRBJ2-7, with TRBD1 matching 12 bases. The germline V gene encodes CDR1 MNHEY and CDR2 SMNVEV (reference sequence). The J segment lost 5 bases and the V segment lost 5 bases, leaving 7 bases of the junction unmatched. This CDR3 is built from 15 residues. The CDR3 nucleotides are TGTGCCAGCAGTCCGGGACAGGGGGCTCGTCACGAGCAGTACTTC. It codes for CASSPGQGARHEQYF.

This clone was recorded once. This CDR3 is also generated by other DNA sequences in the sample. CDR3 DNA: TGTGCCAGCAGTTTTGAGACACCCCTCCACTTT. Translation: CASSFETPLHF. The chain links TRBV6-5 to TRBJ1-6, with D unclear. Germline loops: CDR1 MNHEY, CDR2 SVGAGI. The germline V and J ends were trimmed by 4 bases and 11 bases, with 6 bases remaining between them. The CDR3 has 11 amino acids.

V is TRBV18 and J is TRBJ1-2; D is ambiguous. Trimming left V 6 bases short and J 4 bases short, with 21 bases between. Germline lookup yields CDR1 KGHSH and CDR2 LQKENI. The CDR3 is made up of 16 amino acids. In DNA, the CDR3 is TGTGCCAGCTCCCTAACAGAACGAACAGACCTCTATGGCTACACCTTC. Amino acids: CASSLTERTDLYGYTF. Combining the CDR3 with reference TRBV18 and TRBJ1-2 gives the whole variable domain NAGVMQNPRHLVRRRGQEARLRCSPMKGHSHVYWYRQLPEEGLKFMVYLQKENIIDESGMPKERFSAEFPKEGPSILRIQQVVRGDSAAYFCASSLTERTDLYGYTFGSGTRLTVV.

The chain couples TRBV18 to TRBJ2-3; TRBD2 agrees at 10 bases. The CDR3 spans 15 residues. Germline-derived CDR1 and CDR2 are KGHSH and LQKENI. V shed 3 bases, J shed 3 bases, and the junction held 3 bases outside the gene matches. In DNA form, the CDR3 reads TGTGCCAGCTCACCCCTAGCGGGAGCTACAGATACGCAGTATTTT. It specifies CASSPLAGATDTQYF.

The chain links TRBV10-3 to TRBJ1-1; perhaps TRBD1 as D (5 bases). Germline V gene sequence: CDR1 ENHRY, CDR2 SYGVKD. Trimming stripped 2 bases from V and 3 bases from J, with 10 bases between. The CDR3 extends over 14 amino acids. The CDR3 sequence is CAISERKGYTEAFF. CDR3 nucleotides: TGTGCCATCAGTGAGAGAAAGGGGTACACTGAAGCTTTCTTT.

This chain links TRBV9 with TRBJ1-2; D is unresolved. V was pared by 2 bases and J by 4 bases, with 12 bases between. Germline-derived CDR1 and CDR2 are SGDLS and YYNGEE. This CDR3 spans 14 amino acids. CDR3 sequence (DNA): TGTGCCAGCAGCGTTGCGACTGAACCCTATGGCTACACCTTC. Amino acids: CASSVATEPYGYTF.

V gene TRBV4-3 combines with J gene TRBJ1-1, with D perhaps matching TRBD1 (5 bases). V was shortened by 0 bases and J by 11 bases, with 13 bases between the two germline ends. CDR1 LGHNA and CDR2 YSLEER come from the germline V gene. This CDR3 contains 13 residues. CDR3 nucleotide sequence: TGCGCCAGCAGCCAAGATCTCGACAGTGTCGCTTTCTTT. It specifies CASSQDLDSVAFF.

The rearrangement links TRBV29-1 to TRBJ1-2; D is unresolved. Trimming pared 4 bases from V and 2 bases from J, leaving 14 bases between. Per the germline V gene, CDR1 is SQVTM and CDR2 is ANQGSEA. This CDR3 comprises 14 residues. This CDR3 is CSVGVGSENYGYTF. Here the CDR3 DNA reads TGCAGCGTTGGGGTTGGTTCGGAGAACTATGGCTACACCTTC.

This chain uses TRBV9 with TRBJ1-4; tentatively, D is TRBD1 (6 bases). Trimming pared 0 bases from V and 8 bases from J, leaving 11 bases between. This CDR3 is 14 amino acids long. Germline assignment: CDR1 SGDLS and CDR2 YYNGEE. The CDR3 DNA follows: TGTGCCAGCAGCGTAGCGGCAGGGGTGGAAAAACTGTTTTTT. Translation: CASSVAAGVEKLFF.

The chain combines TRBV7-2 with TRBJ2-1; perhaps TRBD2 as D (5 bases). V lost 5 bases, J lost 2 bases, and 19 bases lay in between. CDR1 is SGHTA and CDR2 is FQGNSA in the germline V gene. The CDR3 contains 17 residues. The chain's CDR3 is CASSPRASGGPYNEQFF. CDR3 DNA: TGTGCCAGCAGCCCCCGGGCATCCGGCGGGCCCTACAATGAGCAGTTCTTC.

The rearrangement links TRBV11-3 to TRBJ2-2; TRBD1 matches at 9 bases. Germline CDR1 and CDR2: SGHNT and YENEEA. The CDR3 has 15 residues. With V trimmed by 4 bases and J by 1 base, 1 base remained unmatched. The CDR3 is CASSSGQGNTGELFF. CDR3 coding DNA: TGTGCCAGCAGCTCGGGACAGGGGAACACCGGGGAGCTGTTTTTT. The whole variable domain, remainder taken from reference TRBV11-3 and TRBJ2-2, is EAGVVQSPRYKIIEKKQPVAFWCNPISGHNTLYWYLQNLGQGPELLIRYENEEAVDDSQLPKDRFSAERLKGVDSTLKIQPAELGDSAVYLCASSSGQGNTGELFFGEGSRLTVL.

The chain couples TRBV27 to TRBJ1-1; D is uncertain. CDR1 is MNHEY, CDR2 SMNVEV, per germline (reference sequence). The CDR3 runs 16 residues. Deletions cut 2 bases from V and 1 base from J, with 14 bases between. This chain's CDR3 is CASSLGLGTRNTEAFF. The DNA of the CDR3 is TGTGCCAGCAGTTTAGGGTTAGGAACTAGGAACACTGAAGCTTTCTTT.

The CDR3 DNA is TGTGCCAGCAGTATGGGACAGATGAACACCGGGGAGCTGTTTTTT. Its translation: CASSMGQMNTGELFF. The chain is built from TRBV28 and TRBJ2-2; TRBD1 aligns across 7 bases. CDR1 is MDHEN and CDR2 is SYDVKM in the germline V gene. This CDR3 is built from 15 residues. With V trimmed by 5 bases and J by 1 base, 4 bases remained unmatched. The complete variable domain, with remaining parts taken from reference TRBV28 and TRBJ2-2, reads DVKVTQSSRYLVKRTGEKVFLECVQDMDHENMFWYRQDPGLGLRLIYFSYDVKMKEKGDIPEGYSVSREKKERFSLILESASTNQTSMYLCASSMGQMNTGELFFGEGSRLTVL.

CDR3 residues: CASSLDSGGVQFF. CDR3 nucleotide sequence: TGTGCCAGCAGCTTAGATTCGGGAGGGGTGCAGTTCTTC. The rearrangement links TRBV7-2 to TRBJ2-1; 8 bases are a match to TRBD2. The CDR3 sequence is 13 residues long. V gave up 1 base and J gave up 12 bases; unmatched junction bases: 5. Germline V gene sequence: CDR1 SGHTA, CDR2 FQGNSA.

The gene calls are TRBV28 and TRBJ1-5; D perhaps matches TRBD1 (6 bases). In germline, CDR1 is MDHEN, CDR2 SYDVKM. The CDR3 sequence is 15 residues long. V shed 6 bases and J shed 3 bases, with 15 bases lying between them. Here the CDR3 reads CASRPTGQINQPQHF. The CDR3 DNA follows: TGTGCCAGCAGACCTACAGGACAGATCAATCAGCCCCAGCATTTT.